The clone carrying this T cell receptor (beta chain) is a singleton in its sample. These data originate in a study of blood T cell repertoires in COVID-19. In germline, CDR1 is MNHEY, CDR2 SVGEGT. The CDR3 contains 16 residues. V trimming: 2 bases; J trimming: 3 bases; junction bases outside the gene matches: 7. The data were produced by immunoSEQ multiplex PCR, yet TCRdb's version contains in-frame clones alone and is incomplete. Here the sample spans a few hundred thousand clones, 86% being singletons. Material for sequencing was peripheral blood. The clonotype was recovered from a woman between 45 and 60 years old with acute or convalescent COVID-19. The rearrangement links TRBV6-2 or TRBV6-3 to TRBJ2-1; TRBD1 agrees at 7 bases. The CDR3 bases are TGTGCCAGCAGTTACCCGGGCAGGGGGTACTACAATGAGCAGTTCTTC. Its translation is CASSYPGRGYYNEQFF.